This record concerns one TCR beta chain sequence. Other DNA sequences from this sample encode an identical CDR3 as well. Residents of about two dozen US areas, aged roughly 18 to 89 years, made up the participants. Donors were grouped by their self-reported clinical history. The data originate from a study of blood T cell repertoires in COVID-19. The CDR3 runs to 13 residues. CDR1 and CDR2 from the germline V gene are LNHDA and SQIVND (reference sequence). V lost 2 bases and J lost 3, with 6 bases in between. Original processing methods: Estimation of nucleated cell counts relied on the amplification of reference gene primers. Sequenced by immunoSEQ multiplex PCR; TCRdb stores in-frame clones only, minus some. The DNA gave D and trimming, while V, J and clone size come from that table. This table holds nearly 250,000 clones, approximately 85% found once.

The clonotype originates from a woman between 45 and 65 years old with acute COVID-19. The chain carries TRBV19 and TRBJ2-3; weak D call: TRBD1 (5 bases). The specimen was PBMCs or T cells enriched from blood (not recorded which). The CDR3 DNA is TGTGCCAGTAGTATACAGGGTACAGATACGCAGTATTTT. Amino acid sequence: CASSIQGTDTQYF.